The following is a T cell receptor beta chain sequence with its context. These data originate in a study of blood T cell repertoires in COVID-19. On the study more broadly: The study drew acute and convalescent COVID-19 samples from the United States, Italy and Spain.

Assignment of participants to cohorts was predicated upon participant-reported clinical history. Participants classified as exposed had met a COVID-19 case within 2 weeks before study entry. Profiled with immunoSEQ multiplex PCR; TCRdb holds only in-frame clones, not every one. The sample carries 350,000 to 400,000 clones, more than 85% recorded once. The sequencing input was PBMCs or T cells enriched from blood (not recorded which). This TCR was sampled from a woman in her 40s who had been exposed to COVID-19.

The DNA of the CDR3 is TGTGCCAGCTCACCGCGCGCCCCAGGGGTCAATAGGGAGTACGAGCAGTACTTC. It codes for CASSPRAPGVNREYEQYF. The chain couples TRBV18 to TRBJ2-7; D might be TRBD1 (6 bases). The CDR3 has 18 residues. V was shortened by 3 bases and J by 4 bases, with 25 bases between the two germline ends. Germline V gene sequence: CDR1 KGHSH, CDR2 LQKENI.